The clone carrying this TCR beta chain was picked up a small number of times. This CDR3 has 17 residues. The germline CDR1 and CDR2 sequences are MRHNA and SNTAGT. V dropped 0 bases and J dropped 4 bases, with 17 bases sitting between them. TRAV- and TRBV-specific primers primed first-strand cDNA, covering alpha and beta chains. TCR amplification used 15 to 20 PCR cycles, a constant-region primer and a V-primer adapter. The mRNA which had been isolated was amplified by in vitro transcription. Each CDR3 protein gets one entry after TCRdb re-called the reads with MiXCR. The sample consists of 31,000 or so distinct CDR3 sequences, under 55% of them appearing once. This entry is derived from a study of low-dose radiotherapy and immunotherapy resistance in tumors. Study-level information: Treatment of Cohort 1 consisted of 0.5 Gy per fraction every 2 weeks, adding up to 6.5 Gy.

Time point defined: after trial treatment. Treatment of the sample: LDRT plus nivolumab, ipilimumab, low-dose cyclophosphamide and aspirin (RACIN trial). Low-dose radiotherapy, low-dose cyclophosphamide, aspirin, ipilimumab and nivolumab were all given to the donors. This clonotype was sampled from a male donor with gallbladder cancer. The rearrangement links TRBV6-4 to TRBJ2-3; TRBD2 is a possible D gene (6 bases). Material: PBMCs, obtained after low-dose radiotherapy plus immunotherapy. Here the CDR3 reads CASSDSLGLRSADTQYF. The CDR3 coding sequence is TGTGCCAGCAGTGACTCCTTGGGACTCCGGTCCGCAGATACGCAGTATTTT.